This T cell receptor (beta chain) was captured by sequencing in a study of OX40 agonist ivuxolimab in advanced cancers. Across the study: The treatment was a fully human IgG2 OX40 agonist, ivuxolimab. Head and neck, renal cell, melanoma or hepatocellular carcinoma were the cancers that dose-escalation patients had. Overall study findings and caveats: CD8+ T cells averaged more expanded clones than CD4+. Relatively little clonal expansion, among the lowest observed, appeared in partial responders at 0.1-3.0 mg/kg.

The V gene end was trimmed by 1 base and the J gene end by 6 bases; junction bases not matched to a gene: 12. The CDR3 covers 17 residues. Germline lookup yields CDR1 SGDLS and CDR2 YYNGEE. The method was immunoSEQ multiplex PCR; TCRdb's version includes in-frame clones alone and lacks a portion of them. The data show around 110,000 clones, less than 95% seen once. With regard to this clone: Its antigen remains unidentified.

V gene TRBV9 combines with J gene TRBJ2-1, with 8 bases that match TRBD2. This TCR was recovered from an adult with an advanced solid tumor such as melanoma, head and neck, liver or kidney cancer. Sequencing used CD4+ or CD8+ T cells sorted from blood, obtained in a trial of the OX40 agonist ivuxolimab. This chain's CDR3 is CASSVPTSGITTNEQFF. In DNA form, the CDR3 reads TGTGCCAGCAGCGTACCAACTAGCGGAATTACGACCAATGAGCAGTTCTTC.